This TCR beta chain was profiled in a study of vaccination and CD4 T cells after COVID-19. Broader study findings: Spike mono-reactive status applied to 304 of 307 vaccine-specific clones in convalescent patients.

In regard to this clonotype: What it binds is not known.

The V end was cut by 0 bases, the J end by 2 bases, with 14 bases between. Germline V lookup: CDR1 LGHNA, CDR2 YSLEER. There are 16 residues in the CDR3. Documented treatment: roughly 11-day PBMC culture with coronavirus spike peptide pools or control peptides (ViraFEST assay). CD4+ T cells that had been cultured provided DNA sequenced with the Oncomine TCR Beta short-read assay. One entry per CDR3 protein results from TCRdb running MiXCR on the PCR reads. The repertoire holds under 3,500 distinct CDR3 sequences, with approximately 25% as singletons. The V gene is TRBV4-3, the J gene TRBJ2-7, with unresolved D. The receptor was derived from a human donor who had recovered from COVID-19. Sequences were obtained from CD4+ T cells from blood, cultured in vitro. The CDR3 bases are TGCGCCAGCAGCCAAGATCTCAGAAGGGCTACCTACGAGCAGTACTTC. It is translated as CASSQDLRRATYEQYF.